This T cell receptor beta chain derives from a study of Graves' ophthalmopathy and Graves' hyperthyroidism. The PBMCs were taken from 10 ml of fresh peripheral blood. The CDR3 spans 16 residues. The ends were cut back, 5 bases at V and 2 bases at J, with 17 bases in the middle. Germline assignment: CDR1 SEHNR and CDR2 FQNEAQ (reference sequence). RNA transcripts were the template, and TCR beta CDR3 regions were amplified from them. Scientists carried out first-round RT-PCR using HTBI primers and then a second-round multiplex PCR. One entry per CDR3 protein, called by TCRdb with MiXCR from the multiplex PCR reads. The data contain 23,000 or so distinct CDR3 sequences, about 44% of them seen just once; the ten biggest clones take up 6% to 8%. This clonotype was counted ten times or more.

The TCR was taken from an adult woman with stable Graves' hyperthyroidism. The gene calls are TRBV7-9 and TRBJ2-3; D assignment may be TRBD1 or TRBD2 (6 bases each). Sequences were obtained from peripheral blood. For the CDR3, the DNA is TGTGCCAGCAGCCCCGGAGGGGGAATTAACACAGATACGCAGTATTTT. Residues: CASSPGGGINTDTQYF.